This paragraph covers one TCR beta chain sequence. Germline V CDR1 and CDR2: SGHRS, YFSETQ. This CDR3 comprises 13 residues. The V and J ends lost 2 bases and 10 bases, in that order; junction bases with no gene match: 8. The donor population consisted of healthy HIV-negative adults with no recent acute infections or vaccinations. The sample belongs to a study of shared clonotypes between healthy human individuals. What was sequenced on ten immunoSEQ deep assay plates was unsorted PBMC DNA. Some clones are missing from TCRdb's copy, which holds only in-frame ones; the method was immunoSEQ multiplex PCR. This sample carries around 500,000 clones, 60% to 80% of them seen once, and the ten largest clones take around 12%.

The clonotype originates from a woman aged 40 to 50 in good health. Some clones in this sample may be carry-over from other donors' samples. The sequencing input was PBMCs. V is TRBV5-1 and J is TRBJ1-1; 7 positions agree with TRBD1. This CDR3 is CASSFGTAERAFF. For the CDR3, the DNA is TGCGCCAGCAGCTTTGGGACAGCAGAAAGAGCTTTCTTT.